Listed here is a single T cell receptor beta chain. There is no known antigen for this receptor. Base qualities are not provided; no much larger clone lies one nucleotide away. The record originates from a study of blood T cell repertoires in COVID-19 (dated by TCRdb to 2020 to 2022). For context, the study as a whole: The collaborator samples originated in the United States, Italy and Spain and spanned the acute and convalescent phases of COVID-19. Subjects who had been exposed to COVID-19, were actively infected with it, or had recovered from it provided the deeply sampled blood TCRbeta repertoires that made up the dataset. Where available, HLA class I and class II types were obtained from metadata supplied by the sample provider rather than from assay-based typing. The repertoires were released in a freely available public database intended as a resource for research on the immune response to SARS-CoV-2. A de-identified subject ID, COVID-19 status, age in years and sex were almost always included in the sample metadata. The material from the prospective study consisted of cDNA or gDNA derived from T cells, B-cell-depleted T cells, or PBMCs. The samples were drawn from two sources: the first 160 participants of the ongoing ImmuneRACE study, and 1,254 subjects contributed by 6 global collaborators.

TCRbeta CDR3 regions were amplified from genomic DNA by means of the immunoSEQ Assay, a bias-controlled multiplex PCR. The paper's data handling went like this. Within the assay, amplification of reference gene primers was used to estimate how many nucleated cells each sample contained. To quantify the absolute abundance of each unique TCRbeta CDR3 rearrangement, sequence reads were collapsed and filtered. For each sample, productive Simpson clonality was calculated as the square root of Simpson's diversity index over productive rearrangements. TCRdb stores this immuneACCESS table with in-frame sequences only. Part of the clones is absent; in the studies checked, under half of the shortfall reflects unresolved V genes, and no reason is known for the rest. For V, J and clone size, that table is used; D and trimming come from the DNA. This sample holds approximately 45,000 clones; approximately 90% were observed only once. 5% to 5.5% of the sample comes from the top ten.

V drops 6 bases and J drops 4 bases, leaving 18 bases in between. Per the germline V gene (reference sequence), LNHDA is the CDR1 and SQIVND is the CDR2. The CDR3 spans 15 residues, from the cysteine through the phenylalanine. Only CDR3 DNA is held: 45 bases, read in frame from base 1. Broad study findings and their caveats: The quantity of clinical and demographic metadata differed by source and by participant and was supplied without curation.

Whole blood was collected in K2EDTA tubes by collaborating institutions according to the institutions' own protocols. For TCRbeta analysis, collaborators shipped samples in one of three forms: frozen whole blood, isolated PBMCs, or DNA extracted from either of those sample types. The source of this sequence is a man aged 70-80 years with acute or convalescent COVID-19. Input material: peripheral blood. The chain is made from TRBV19 and TRBJ1-2; TRBD1 is a possible D gene, resting on 6 matching bases. The bases read TGTGCCAGTAGGTCAGGGCAGGGGCGGTTCTATGGCTACACCTTC. This translates into CASRSGQGRFYGYTF.